The next 30 T cell receptor beta chains were all read from a single sample in a study of control samples from healthy donors and cancer patients. Assay: immunoSEQ multiplex PCR; the TCRdb copy retains only in-frame clones and omits some. The sample shows over 100,000 clones, about nine tenths of them seen only once. The specimen was blood. These receptor sequences come from a human donor in good health. The donor label of this sample is uncertain.

This chain links TRBV30 with TRBJ1-1; D is unclear. V lost 0 bases and J lost 2, with 13 bases in between. Germline loops: CDR1 GTSNPN, CDR2 SVGIG (reference sequence). The length of the CDR3 is 15 residues. CDR3: CAWSVRYPTNTEAFF. CDR3 bases: TGTGCCTGGAGTGTACGCTATCCCACTAACACTGAAGCTTTCTTT.

This chain uses TRBV6-4 with TRBJ2-1, with a weak D call TRBD1 (6 bases). The V end lost 5 bases, the J end lost 6 bases, and 11 bases lay between the germline ends. Germline V gives CDR1 MRHNA, CDR2 SNTAGT. The CDR3 is 13 amino acids. CDR3 bases: TGTGCCAGCAGTTCCAAGGACAGCAATGAGCAGTTCTTC. Amino acids: CASSSKDSNEQFF.

This chain uses TRBV6-5 with TRBJ2-7, with TRBD2 matching over 9 bases. J gave up 1 base and V 6 bases, and 1 base lay outside the gene matches. Germline V gives CDR1 MNHEY, CDR2 SVGAGI. The CDR3 contains 13 residues. CDR3 nucleotides: TGTGCCAGCAGCGCGGGGGGGTCCTACGAGCAGTACGTC. This encodes CASSAGGSYEQYV.

The chain uses TRBV7-6 and TRBJ1-1; 8 bases map to TRBD1. The CDR3 spans 15 residues. Per germline, CDR1 SGHVS and CDR2 FNYEAQ. V was clipped by 1 base and J by 4 bases; unmatched bases: 5. The CDR3 DNA is TGTGCCAGCAGCTTAGACAGGGGGGGCCGCACTGAAGCTTTCTTT. This gives the protein CASSLDRGGRTEAFF.

V is TRBV5-4 and J is TRBJ1-6; possibly TRBD1 for D (5 bases). The V gene lost 0 bases and the J gene lost 10 bases, with 8 bases spanning the gap. From germline, CDR1 is SGHNT and CDR2 YYREEE (reference sequence). CDR3 length: 13 amino acids. The CDR3 DNA follows: TGTGCCAGCAGCTTGGGCGGGGACTCACCCCTCCACTTT. The encoded protein is CASSLGGDSPLHF.

This clone showed up just a few times. The chain combines TRBV15 with TRBJ2-3, with 9 positions matching TRBD1. CDR1 is LNHNV and CDR2 is YYDKDF in the germline V gene (reference sequence). CDR3 length equals 15 residues. J was trimmed by 3 bases and V by 4 bases; bases with no gene match: 5. The chain's CDR3 is CATSKDRGGTDTQYF. The DNA of the CDR3 is TGTGCCACCAGCAAGGACAGGGGAGGGACAGATACGCAGTATTTT.

The gene calls are TRBV24-1 and TRBJ2-1, with D possibly being TRBD1 (6 bases). CDR1 and CDR2 (germline): KGHDR, SFDVKD. The CDR3 is made up of 14 amino acids. Trimming cost V 7 bases and J 4 bases, with 13 bases left between them. The CDR3 is CATRPGHGYNEQFF. CDR3 DNA: TGTGCCACCAGACCGGGACACGGATACAATGAGCAGTTCTTC.

V and J are TRBV3-1 (or the pseudogene TRBV3-2) and TRBJ2-3; TRBD2 aligns across 10 bases. V lost 4 bases and J lost 0; bases outside the gene matches: 13. The germline V gene has CDR1 LGHDT and CDR2 YNNKEL (reference sequence). CDR3 size: 19 residues. CDR3 sequence: CASSRGGSSGGASTDTQYF. DNA for the CDR3: TGTGCCAGCAGCCGAGGGGGATCCAGCGGGGGGGCGAGCACAGATACGCAGTATTTT.

The J gene is TRBJ1-5, the V gene TRBV21-1. TRBV21-1 is given as a pseudogene. This CDR3 contains 17 residues. CDR3 amino acids: CASSKACGGMSNQPQHF. Written as DNA, the CDR3 is TGTGCCAGCAGCAAAGCTTGCGGGGGGATGAGCAATCAGCCCCAGCATTTT.

The chain joins TRBV2 to TRBJ1-3; D is ambiguous. V was trimmed by 6 bases and J by 2 bases, leaving 11 bases between them. This CDR3 comprises 14 residues. From germline, CDR1 is SNHLY and CDR2 FYNNEI. CDR3 nucleotide sequence: TGTGCCAGCAGACCGAGTATTGCTGGAAACACCATATATTTT. Protein sequence: CASRPSIAGNTIYF.

V and J are TRBV10-3 and TRBJ1-5; D is unclear. Trimming pared 0 bases from V and 3 bases from J, leaving 6 bases between. The CDR3 totals 14 residues. CDR1 is ENHRY, CDR2 SYGVKD, per germline. The CDR3 sequence: CAISESGDNQPQHF. The CDR3 DNA reads as TGTGCCATCAGTGAGTCTGGTGACAATCAGCCCCAGCATTTT.

The rearrangement joins TRBV7-8 to TRBJ1-5, with D unresolved. Per germline, CDR1 SGHVS and CDR2 FQNEAQ. V was shortened by 4 bases and J by 6 bases, with 16 bases between the two germline ends. The CDR3 runs to 15 residues. CDR3 coding DNA: TGTGCCAGCAGCTCCTACCTGGAGGGCGCTCAGCCCCAGCATTTT. Translation: CASSSYLEGAQPQHF. The full variable domain, rest sourced from reference TRBV7-8 and TRBJ1-5, is GAGVSQSPRYKVAKRGQDVALRCDPISGHVSLFWYQQALGQGPEFLTYFQNEAQLDKSGLPSDRFFAERPEGSVSTLKIQRTQQEDSAVYLCASSSYLEGAQPQHFGDGTRLSIL.

This clone appeared once. The chain uses TRBV6-5 and TRBJ2-5, with TRBD2 matching over 8 bases. Germline lookup yields CDR1 MNHEY and CDR2 SVGAGI. The ends lost 2 bases at V and 6 bases at J; junction bases unmatched: 5. This CDR3 spans 14 amino acids. The CDR3 coding sequence is TGTGCCAGCAGTTACCGAGCGGGGGCAAAGACCCAGTACTTC. Translating it yields CASSYRAGAKTQYF.

This chain links TRBV5-1 with TRBJ2-3; D unclear. Germline V lookup: CDR1 SGHRS, CDR2 YFSETQ. The CDR3 loop spans 17 amino acids. V was pared by 4 bases and J by 1 base, with 19 bases between. The CDR3 here is CASSTPLDSWGTDTQYF. CDR3 in DNA: TGCGCCAGCAGCACTCCCCTCGACTCTTGGGGCACAGATACGCAGTATTTT.

As for this clone: At one end the junction does not follow the germline gene, possibly because of a read error. The V call is TRBV3-1 (or the pseudogene TRBV3-2), the J call TRBJ1-1; D perhaps matches TRBD1 (6 bases). CDR1 LGHDT and CDR2 YNNKEL come from the germline V gene (reference sequence). The CDR3 is made up of 15 amino acids. Written as DNA, the CDR3 is TGTGCCGGCAGCCCACCAAGGGGGGGAAGGACTGAAGCTTTCTTT. Residues: CAGSPPRGGRTEAFF.

This clone was picked up a small number of times. The chain recombines TRBV5-1 with TRBJ1-2, with D possibly matching TRBD1 (5 bases). The germline CDR1 and CDR2 sequences are SGHRS and YFSETQ. The CDR3 is made up of 13 amino acids. The V and J ends lost 0 bases and 7 bases respectively, with 10 bases between them. The CDR3 region has the DNA TGCGCCAGCAGCTTGGACGGGACTTCTGGCTACACCTTC. Protein product: CASSLDGTSGYTF.

J is TRBJ1-6 and V is TRBV5-5; D might be TRBD1 (5 bases). Trimming took 2 bases from V and 10 from J, leaving 13 bases between them. Per the germline V gene, CDR1 is SGHKS and CDR2 is YYEKEE (reference sequence). This CDR3 comprises 14 residues. CDR3 sequence reads: CASSFAGLESPLHF. The CDR3, as DNA: TGTGCCAGCAGCTTCGCAGGGCTAGAATCACCCCTCCACTTT.

V and J are TRBV6-5 and TRBJ1-1; TRBD1 matches at 8 bases. V trimming: 8 bases; J trimming: 5 bases; junction bases outside the gene matches: 7. Germline V gene lookup returns CDR1 MNHEY and CDR2 SVGAGI. CDR3 length: 13 residues. The CDR3 reads CASGRGQGTEAFF. CDR3 nucleotides: TGTGCCAGCGGGAGAGGACAGGGAACTGAAGCTTTCTTT.

The V gene is TRBV5-6, the J gene TRBJ2-5, with D possibly being TRBD2 (6 bases). This CDR3 is built from 14 residues. Trimming pared 3 bases from V and 0 bases from J, leaving 9 bases between. Per germline, CDR1 SGHDT and CDR2 YYEEEE. The CDR3 DNA sequence: TGTGCCAGCAGCTCCGGGAGTCACCAAGAGACCCAGTACTTC. This codes for CASSSGSHQETQYF.

There are a few counts of this clone. The chain has TRBV2 and TRBJ1-5; D might be TRBD1 (6 bases). V lost 3 bases and J 8 bases, leaving 14 bases between the germline ends. The CDR3 is 14 amino acids. Per germline, CDR1 SNHLY and CDR2 FYNNEI. The DNA for the CDR3 is TGTGCCAGCAGTGATGGTCCGGGGGGCGAGCCCCAGCATTTT. This codes for CASSDGPGGEPQHF.

This clone was counted between two and nine times. This chain joins TRBV14 and TRBJ2-5, with 7 nucleotides matching TRBD1. Germline V gene data show CDR1 as SGHDN and CDR2 as FVKESK. The V gene end was trimmed by 3 bases and the J gene end by 4 bases; junction bases not matched to a gene: 5. The CDR3 contains 14 residues. CDR3 residues: CASSQTTGRETQYF. The CDR3 DNA sequence: TGTGCCAGCAGCCAGACGACAGGGCGAGAGACCCAGTACTTC.

This clone was observed a single time. The chain employs TRBV2 and TRBJ2-7; D unresolved. Per the germline V gene, CDR1 is SNHLY and CDR2 is FYNNEI. CDR3 length: 13 residues. Trimming removed 7 bases from V and 1 base from J, with 11 bases in between. DNA for the CDR3: TGTGCCAGCAAGCCGGCGGTATCCTACGAGCAGTACTTC. This sequence encodes CASKPAVSYEQYF.

This CDR3 reads CASSLKQGVKLFF. The CDR3 DNA follows: TGTGCCAGCAGTTTAAAACAGGGGGTAAAACTGTTTTTT. This chain uses TRBV28 with TRBJ1-4; TRBD1 agrees at 8 bases. The CDR3 has 13 amino acids. Germline CDR1 is MDHEN and CDR2 is SYDVKM. Trimming removed 2 bases from V and 10 bases from J; junction bases left unmatched: 3.

The V call is TRBV28, the J call TRBJ2-3; D tentatively fits TRBD1 or TRBD2 (5 bases each). The CDR3 spans 20 residues. Per the germline V gene, CDR1 is MDHEN and CDR2 is SYDVKM. V lost 3 bases, J lost 3 bases, and 28 bases lay in between. CDR3 region: CASSFHLGSGPRGETDTQYF. In DNA, the CDR3 is TGTGCCAGCAGTTTTCATCTCGGGTCGGGGCCGCGTGGGGAAACAGATACGCAGTATTTT.

The rearrangement uses TRBV3-1 (or the pseudogene TRBV3-2) and TRBJ2-5; D not resolved. This CDR3 comprises 17 residues. Germline lookup yields CDR1 LGHDT and CDR2 YNNKEL (reference sequence). V was shortened by 0 bases and J by 5 bases, with 19 bases between the two germline ends. The CDR3 nucleotides are TGTGCCAGCAGCCAAGAGAGTGGCACCTCGTATATGGAGACCCAGTACTTC. It codes for CASSQESGTSYMETQYF.

The chain combines TRBV12-3 or TRBV12-4 with TRBJ1-1; no firm D call. Trimming cost V 4 bases and J 0 bases, with 6 bases left between them. CDR3 size: 13 residues. The CDR3 sequence is CASSSRVNTEAFF. The CDR3 DNA reads as TGTGCCAGCAGTTCCCGGGTGAACACTGAAGCTTTCTTT.

The V call is TRBV9, the J call TRBJ2-3; TRBD2 agrees at 16 bases. V lost 5 bases to trimming and J lost 7 bases; unmatched junction nucleotides: 13. The V gene's germline CDR1 is SGDLS and CDR2 YYNGEE. This CDR3 contains 18 residues. The CDR3 is CASSGMGTSGGAGNTQYF. DNA for the CDR3: TGTGCCAGCAGTGGAATGGGGACTAGCGGGGGGGCAGGGAATACGCAGTATTTT.

This chain joins TRBV5-1 and TRBJ1-4; D is ambiguous. The CDR3 has 14 amino acids. V was clipped by 0 bases and J by 5 bases, with 8 bases between them. The germline CDR1 and CDR2 sequences are SGHRS and YFSETQ. DNA for the CDR3: TGCGCCAGCAGCTTGGCGTTTATAAATGAAAAACTGTTTTTT. Translating it yields CASSLAFINEKLFF.

This clone was picked up one time. Within the sample, other DNA sequences also encode this same CDR3. The chain couples TRBV12-5 to TRBJ2-7; possible D gene TRBD1, 5 bases. The CDR3 is 12 amino acids. V dropped 5 bases and J dropped 3 bases, with 8 bases sitting between them. CDR1 is LGHNT and CDR2 is FRNRAP in the germline V gene. The CDR3 coding sequence is TGTGCTAGTGGTCCGGACAACTACGAGCAGTACTTC. It yields the protein CASGPDNYEQYF.

This clone is a singleton in its sample. The junction departs from germline at one end; a sequencing error may be responsible. The chain uses TRBV28 and TRBJ1-4; D is uncertain. The CDR3 covers 13 residues. Germline lookup yields CDR1 MDHEN and CDR2 SYDVKM. The CDR3 DNA reads TGTGCCAGCAGTTTGTCCGCTAAGGAAAAACTGTTTTTT. It is translated as CASSLSAKEKLFF.